This T cell receptor (beta chain) was profiled in a study of early T cells in non-severe SARS-CoV-2 infection. For the study at large: The study sequenced bulk RNA from unsorted whole blood, with chains unpaired.

Germline assignment: CDR1 SGHDN and CDR2 FVKESK. This CDR3 is 15 amino acids long. V lost 0 bases, J lost 0 bases, and 7 bases lay in between. TCRdb recomputed calls from the 5' RACE reads with MiXCR, one row per CDR3 protein. Altogether some 58,000 distinct CDR3 sequences are present, roughly 12% being singletons, with the ten largest covering about 2.7%. This TCR came from an adult who was a healthcare worker with PCR-confirmed SARS-CoV-2 infection or an uninfected control (not recorded which). The sequences come from whole blood, collected at baseline. This chain uses TRBV14 with TRBJ2-3; D may be TRBD1 (6 bases). CDR3: CASSQEGQSTDTQYF. The CDR3 DNA is TGTGCCAGCAGCCAAGAAGGACAGAGCACAGATACGCAGTATTTT. The full variable domain, its missing parts supplied by reference TRBV14 and TRBJ2-3, is EAGVTQFPSHSVIEKGQTVTLRCDPISGHDNLYWYRRVMGKEIKFLLHFVKESKQDESGMPNNRFLAERTGGTYSTLKVQPAELEDSGVYFCASSQEGQSTDTQYFGPGTRLTVL.